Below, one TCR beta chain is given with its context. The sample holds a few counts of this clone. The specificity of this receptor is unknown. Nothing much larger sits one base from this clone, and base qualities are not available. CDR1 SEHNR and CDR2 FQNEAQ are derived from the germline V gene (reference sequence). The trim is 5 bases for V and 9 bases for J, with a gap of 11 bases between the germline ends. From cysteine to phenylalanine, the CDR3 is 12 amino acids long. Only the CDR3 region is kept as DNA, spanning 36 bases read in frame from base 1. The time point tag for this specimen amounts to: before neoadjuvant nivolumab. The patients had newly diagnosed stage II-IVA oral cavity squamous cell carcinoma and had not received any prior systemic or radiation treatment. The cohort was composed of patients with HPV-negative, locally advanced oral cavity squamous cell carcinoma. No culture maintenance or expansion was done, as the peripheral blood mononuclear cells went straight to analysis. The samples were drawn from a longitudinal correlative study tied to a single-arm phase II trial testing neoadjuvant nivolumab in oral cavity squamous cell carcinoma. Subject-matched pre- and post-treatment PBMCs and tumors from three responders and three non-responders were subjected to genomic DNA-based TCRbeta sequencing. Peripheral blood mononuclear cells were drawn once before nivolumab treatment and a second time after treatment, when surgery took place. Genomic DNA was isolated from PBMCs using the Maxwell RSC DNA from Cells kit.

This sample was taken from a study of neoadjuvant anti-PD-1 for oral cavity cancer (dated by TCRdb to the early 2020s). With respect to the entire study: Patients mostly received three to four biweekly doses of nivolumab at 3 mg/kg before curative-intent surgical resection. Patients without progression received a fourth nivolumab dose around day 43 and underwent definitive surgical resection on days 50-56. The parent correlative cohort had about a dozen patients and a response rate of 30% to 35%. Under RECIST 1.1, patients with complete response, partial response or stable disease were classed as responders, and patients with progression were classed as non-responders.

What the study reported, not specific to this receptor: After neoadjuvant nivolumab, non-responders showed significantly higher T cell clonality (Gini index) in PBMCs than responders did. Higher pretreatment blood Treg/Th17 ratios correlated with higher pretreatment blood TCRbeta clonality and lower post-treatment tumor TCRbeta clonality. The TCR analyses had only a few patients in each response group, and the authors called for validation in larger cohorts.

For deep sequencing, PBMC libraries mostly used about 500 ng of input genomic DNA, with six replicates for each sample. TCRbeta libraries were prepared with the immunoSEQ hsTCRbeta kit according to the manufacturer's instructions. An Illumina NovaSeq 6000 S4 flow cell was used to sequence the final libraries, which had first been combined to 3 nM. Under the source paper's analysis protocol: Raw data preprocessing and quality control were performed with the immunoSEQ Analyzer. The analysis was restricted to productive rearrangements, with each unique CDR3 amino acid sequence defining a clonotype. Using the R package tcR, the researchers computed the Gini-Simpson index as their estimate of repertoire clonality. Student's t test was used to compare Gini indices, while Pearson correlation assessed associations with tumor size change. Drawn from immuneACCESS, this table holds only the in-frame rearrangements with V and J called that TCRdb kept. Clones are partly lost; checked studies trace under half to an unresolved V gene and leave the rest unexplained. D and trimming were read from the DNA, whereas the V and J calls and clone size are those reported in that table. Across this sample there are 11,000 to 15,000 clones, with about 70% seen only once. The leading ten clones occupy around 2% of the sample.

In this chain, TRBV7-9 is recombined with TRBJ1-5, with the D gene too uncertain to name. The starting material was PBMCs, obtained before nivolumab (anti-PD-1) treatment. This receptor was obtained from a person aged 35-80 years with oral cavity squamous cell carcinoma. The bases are TGTGCCAGCAGCCTATACGACCGGCCCCAGCATTTT. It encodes CASSLYDRPQHF.